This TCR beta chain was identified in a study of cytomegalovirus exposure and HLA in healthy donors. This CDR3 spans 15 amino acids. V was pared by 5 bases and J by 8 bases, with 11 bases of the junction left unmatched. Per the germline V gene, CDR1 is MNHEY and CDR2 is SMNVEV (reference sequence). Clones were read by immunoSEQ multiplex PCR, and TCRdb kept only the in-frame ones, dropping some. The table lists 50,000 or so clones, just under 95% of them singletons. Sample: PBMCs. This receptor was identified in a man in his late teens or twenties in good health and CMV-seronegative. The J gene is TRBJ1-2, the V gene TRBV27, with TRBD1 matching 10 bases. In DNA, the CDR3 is TGTGCCAGCAGTCCGATTGACAGGGGGCCGGGAGGCTACACCTTC. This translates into CASSPIDRGPGGYTF.